Shown below are 27 T cell receptor beta chains from a single sample sequenced in a study of long-term antiretroviral therapy in people with HIV. The libraries were made with immunoSEQ v3.0 at survey level. Using immunoSEQ multiplex PCR, the repertoire was profiled, and TCRdb retains in-frame clones only, with some absent. The sample shows about 21,000 clones, roughly four fifths of them seen only once. The sample consisted of unsorted PBMCs, taken 2.2 years after starting antiretroviral therapy. The receptors originated from a man aged 50 to 60 with HIV.

The chain has TRBV30 and TRBJ2-3, with 7 bases identical to TRBD2. Germline CDR1 reads GTSNPN; CDR2 reads SVGIG (reference sequence). V gave up 3 bases and J gave up 5 bases; unmatched junction bases: 11. CDR3 length: 15 amino acids. The CDR3, as DNA: TGTGCCTGGAGCCGTTTGGGAGCGGGGAAAGATACGCAGTATTTT. Translation gives CAWSRLGAGKDTQYF.

The CDR3 here is CSALGANEQFF. The CDR3 DNA follows: TGCAGTGCTTTGGGGGCCAATGAGCAGTTCTTC. The J gene is TRBJ2-1, the V gene TRBV20-1, with D perhaps matching TRBD1 (6 bases). The germline CDR1 and CDR2 sequences are DFQATT and SNEGSKA (reference sequence). V lost 5 bases, J lost 6 bases, and 8 bases lay in between. This CDR3 spans 11 amino acids.

The genes are TRBV6-5 and TRBJ2-5, with 10 bases aligning to TRBD2. After removal of 2 bases from V and 7 bases from J, the junction contained 4 bases not matched to a gene. The CDR3 is 14 residues long. Germline CDR1 reads MNHEY; CDR2 reads SVGAGI. DNA of the CDR3: TGTGCCAGCAGTTACGTAGCGGGGGGTCCGACCCAGTACTTC. Translating it yields CASSYVAGGPTQYF.

V gene TRBV10-3 combines with J gene TRBJ1-6; 8 nucleotides line up with TRBD1. V trimming: 4 bases; J trimming: 7 bases; junction bases outside the gene matches: 6. The V gene's germline CDR1 is ENHRY and CDR2 SYGVKD. There are 15 residues in the CDR3. For the CDR3, the DNA is TGTGCCATCAGTGCGGGGACAGGTTTCAATTCACCCCTCCACTTT. Amino acid sequence: CAISAGTGFNSPLHF.

This clone has a handful of counts. DNA for the CDR3: TGTGCCAGCAGCTGGGGGGAGACCCAGTACTTC. The encoded protein is CASSWGETQYF. The rearrangement links TRBV7-6 to TRBJ2-5; D may correspond to TRBD1 or TRBD2 (5 bases each). This CDR3 region has 11 residues. The V gene's germline CDR1 is SGHVS and CDR2 FNYEAQ. The ends were cut back, 4 bases at V and 5 bases at J, with 5 bases in the middle.

The chain carries TRBV29-1 and TRBJ2-7, with 8 bases lining up with TRBD2. V trimming: 1 base; J trimming: 6 bases; junction bases outside the gene matches: 5. Germline V CDR1 and CDR2: SQVTM, ANQGSEA. The CDR3 runs to 13 residues. For the CDR3, the DNA is TGCAGCGTTGAAGGGGCGGGAGGAGCCGAGCAGTACTTC. Its translation: CSVEGAGGAEQYF.

V is TRBV7-2 and J is TRBJ2-1; D tentatively fits TRBD1 or TRBD2 (5 bases each). V gave up 5 bases and J gave up 10 bases, with 12 bases separating them. Germline loops: CDR1 SGHTA, CDR2 FQGNSA. The CDR3 contains 12 residues. In DNA form, the CDR3 reads TGTGCCAGCAGCCCGCAGGGAGCCGAGCAGTTCTTC. It translates to CASSPQGAEQFF. The full variable domain, its missing parts supplied by reference TRBV7-2 and TRBJ2-1, is GAGVSQSPSNKVTEKGKDVELRCDPISGHTALYWYRQSLGQGLEFLIYFQGNSAPDKSGLPSDRFSAERTGGSVSTLTIQRTQQEDSAVYLCASSPQGAEQFFGPGTRLTVL.

The chain employs TRBV19 and TRBJ2-1, with 13 nucleotides matching TRBD2. Germline V lookup: CDR1 LNHDA, CDR2 SQIVND (reference sequence). With 1 base clipped from V and 10 bases from J, the junction kept 4 bases outside the gene matches. The CDR3 runs to 15 residues. CDR3 coding DNA: TGTGCCAGTAGTATAGCGGGACTAGCGGGACTCGAGCAGTTCTTC. This sequence encodes CASSIAGLAGLEQFF.

The chain couples TRBV10-3 to TRBJ2-1; D unclear. Germline V gives CDR1 ENHRY, CDR2 SYGVKD. CDR3 length: 13 amino acids. V was shortened by 4 bases and J by 8 bases, with 12 bases between the two germline ends. Written as DNA, the CDR3 is TGTGCCATCAGTGCCCCGCTAAGCGATGAGCAGTTCTTC. Its translation is CAISAPLSDEQFF.

V usage is TRBV7-6 and J usage is TRBJ2-6; perhaps TRBD2 as D (6 bases). V dropped 5 bases and J dropped 1 base, with 12 bases sitting between them. Germline CDR1 reads SGHVS; CDR2 reads FNYEAQ. The length of the CDR3 is 16 residues. The CDR3 is CASSGGIGSGANVLTF. CDR3 DNA: TGTGCCAGCAGCGGAGGGATTGGTTCTGGGGCCAACGTCCTGACTTTC.

This clone occurred a few times. This chain links TRBV6-5 with TRBJ1-5, with TRBD1 as a possible D gene (6 bases). The V end lost 5 bases, the J end lost 7 bases, and 18 bases lay between the germline ends. CDR1 is MNHEY and CDR2 is SVGAGI in the germline V gene. The CDR3 totals 15 residues. The CDR3 DNA is TGTGCCAGCAGTCCGTCAGGGGCTTTGAGCCAGCCCCAGCATTTT. Its protein is CASSPSGALSQPQHF.

This sequence joins TRBV28 and TRBJ1-4, with no clear D. Germline V gene sequence: CDR1 MDHEN, CDR2 SYDVKM. This CDR3 spans 16 amino acids. Trimming took off 4 bases at V and 3 bases at J, with 15 bases between the two ends. The CDR3 protein is CASSSSSLAANEKLFF. CDR3 coding DNA: TGTGCCAGCAGTTCCTCAAGCCTCGCGGCTAATGAAAAACTGTTTTTT.

The chain joins TRBV7-8 to TRBJ2-5, with D tentatively TRBD1 (5 bases). V was shortened by 1 base and J by 5 bases, with 11 bases between the two germline ends. The length of the CDR3 is 14 residues. CDR1 is SGHVS and CDR2 is FQNEAQ in the germline V gene. The CDR3 protein is CASSLDPGRETQYF. In DNA, the CDR3 is TGTGCCAGCAGCTTAGATCCAGGGCGGGAGACCCAGTACTTC.

The genes are TRBV7-2 and TRBJ2-3; D is unclear. Germline V gene sequence: CDR1 SGHTA, CDR2 FQGNSA. The CDR3 is 12 amino acids. V dropped 2 bases and J dropped 4 bases, with 4 bases sitting between them. CDR3 region: CASSLYADTQYF. In nucleotides, the CDR3 is TGTGCCAGCAGCTTATATGCAGATACGCAGTATTTT.

The chain couples TRBV27 to TRBJ2-1; possibly TRBD1 for D (5 bases). The V gene lost 2 bases and the J gene lost 4 bases, with 6 bases spanning the gap. Looked up from germline, CDR1 is MNHEY and CDR2 is SMNVEV (reference sequence). CDR3 length equals 13 residues. The CDR3 coding sequence is TGTGCCAGCAGTTTAAGGGGTTACAATGAGCAGTTCTTC. This gives the protein CASSLRGYNEQFF.

This clone appeared once. The chain joins TRBV27 to TRBJ2-5; perhaps TRBD1 as D (5 bases). The CDR3 runs to 15 residues. V lost 2 bases and J lost 1, with 11 bases in between. Germline CDR1 MNHEY, CDR2 SMNVEV (reference sequence). The DNA of the CDR3 is TGTGCCAGCAGTTTAAGGGCTAGGGGCCAAGAGACCCAGTACTTC. This encodes CASSLRARGQETQYF.

On this clone: Other nucleotide sequences from this sample produce the same CDR3. The V and J genes are TRBV5-1 and TRBJ2-3; 13 bases are a match to TRBD2. This CDR3 is built from 16 residues. With 4 bases clipped from V and 3 bases from J, the junction kept 5 bases outside the gene matches. Germline V CDR1 and CDR2: SGHRS, YFSETQ. The CDR3 coding sequence is TGCGCCAGCAGCCGAGGACTAGCGGGAGAGACAGATACGCAGTATTTT. Amino acids: CASSRGLAGETDTQYF.

J is TRBJ2-7 and V is TRBV2; the match to TRBD2 covers 9 bases. This CDR3 is built from 15 residues. The germline V gene encodes CDR1 SNHLY and CDR2 FYNNEI. The V and J ends lost 7 bases and 3 bases, in that order; junction bases with no gene match: 10. CDR3: CASKAGGGLLYEQYF. CDR3 bases: TGTGCCAGCAAGGCGGGGGGGGGACTCCTCTACGAGCAGTACTTC.

V and J are TRBV7-2 and TRBJ2-1; no clear D gene. The CDR3 spans 15 residues. Trimming left V 5 bases short and J 4 bases short, with 15 bases between. Germline CDR1 is SGHTA and CDR2 is FQGNSA. CDR3 in amino acids: CASSPLGSPYNEQFF. CDR3 DNA: TGTGCCAGCAGCCCCCTGGGCTCACCATACAATGAGCAGTTCTTC.

The J gene is TRBJ2-1, the V gene TRBV5-4, with 7 bases identical to TRBD2. The ends lost 10 bases at V and 7 bases at J; junction bases unmatched: 17. The CDR3 is 15 amino acids. Germline lookup yields CDR1 SGHNT and CDR2 YYREEE (reference sequence). The CDR3 loop is CASQSAGEVWNEQFF. Here the CDR3 DNA reads TGTGCCTCCCAGTCGGCGGGAGAGGTCTGGAATGAGCAGTTCTTC.

V gene TRBV5-3 combines with J gene TRBJ1-6; 7 positions match TRBD1. TRBV5-3 is placed among ORFs of uncertain function. J was trimmed by 10 bases and V by 0 bases; bases with no gene match: 4. The length of the CDR3 is 14 residues. The CDR3 reads CARSLGQGGSPLHF. The CDR3 DNA reads TGTGCCAGAAGCTTGGGACAGGGTGGCTCACCCCTCCACTTT.

The genes are TRBV18 and TRBJ2-5; D may be TRBD2 (6 bases). The CDR3 runs 15 residues. Germline-derived CDR1 and CDR2 are KGHSH and LQKENI. Trimming removed 6 bases from V and 1 base from J, with 15 bases in between. CDR3 in amino acids: CASSGFGAGQETQYF. The CDR3 DNA sequence: TGTGCCAGCTCCGGGTTTGGAGCGGGCCAAGAGACCCAGTACTTC.

This sequence joins TRBV6-5 and TRBJ1-1; no definite D call. This CDR3 comprises 14 residues. Trimming pared 6 bases from V and 4 bases from J, leaving 15 bases between. The germline V gene has CDR1 MNHEY and CDR2 SVGAGI. This CDR3 is CASSIYSWGTEAFF. The CDR3 DNA is TGTGCCAGCAGCATCTACAGCTGGGGCACTGAAGCTTTCTTT.

This sequence joins TRBV11-3 and TRBJ2-7; 7 bases fit TRBD2. The junction had 1 base not matched to a gene; V was cut back by 1 base and J by 1 base. Germline-derived CDR1 and CDR2 are SGHNT and YENEEA. The CDR3 consists of 14 residues. The CDR3 sequence: CASSLGRESYEQYF. The CDR3 DNA is TGTGCCAGCAGCTTAGGGCGGGAGTCCTACGAGCAGTACTTC.

In this sample, this clone turned up once. The chain links TRBV10-1 to TRBJ2-5; possible D gene TRBD1, 7 bases. Trimming removed 7 bases from V and 3 bases from J, with 18 bases in between. CDR1 WNHNN and CDR2 SYGVQD come from the germline V gene (reference sequence). This CDR3 comprises 15 residues. Here the CDR3 reads CASIGGGLSKETQYF. The CDR3 nucleotides are TGCGCCAGCATCGGAGGGGGCCTTTCAAAAGAGACCCAGTACTTC.

V and J are TRBV7-2 and TRBJ2-3; 8 positions agree with TRBD1. This CDR3 contains 15 residues. Germline V CDR1 and CDR2: SGHTA, FQGNSA. V was clipped by 8 bases and J by 4 bases; unmatched bases: 11. CDR3 bases: TGTGCCAGCGGGAGACAGGGGATGTCGGCAGATACGCAGTATTTT. The encoded protein is CASGRQGMSADTQYF.

The chain uses TRBV5-1 and TRBJ2-2, with D perhaps assigned TRBD1 or TRBD2 (5 bases each). The length of the CDR3 is 16 residues. The V end was cut by 4 bases, the J end by 0 bases, with 13 bases between. Germline-derived CDR1 and CDR2 are SGHRS and YFSETQ. CDR3 in DNA: TGCGCCAGCAGCGGGGCTCTCGGGGCGAACACCGGGGAGCTGTTTTTT. Its translation: CASSGALGANTGELFF.